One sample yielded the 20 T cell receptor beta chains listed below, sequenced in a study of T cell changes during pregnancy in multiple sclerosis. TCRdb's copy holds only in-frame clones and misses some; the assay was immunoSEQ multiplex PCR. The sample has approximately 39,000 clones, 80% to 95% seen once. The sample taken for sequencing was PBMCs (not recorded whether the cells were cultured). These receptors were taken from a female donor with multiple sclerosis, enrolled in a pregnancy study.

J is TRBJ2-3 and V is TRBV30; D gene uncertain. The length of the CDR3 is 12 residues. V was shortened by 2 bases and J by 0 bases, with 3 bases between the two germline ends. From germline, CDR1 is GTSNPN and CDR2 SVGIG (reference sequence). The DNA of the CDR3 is TGTGCCTGGAGTATGAGCACAGATACGCAGTATTTT. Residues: CAWSMSTDTQYF. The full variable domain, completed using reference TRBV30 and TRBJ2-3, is SQTIHQWPATLVQPVGSPLSLECTVEGTSNPNLYWYRQAAGRGLQLLFYSVGIGQISSEVPQNLSASRPQDRQFILSSKKLLLSDSGFYLCAWSMSTDTQYFGPGTRLTVL.

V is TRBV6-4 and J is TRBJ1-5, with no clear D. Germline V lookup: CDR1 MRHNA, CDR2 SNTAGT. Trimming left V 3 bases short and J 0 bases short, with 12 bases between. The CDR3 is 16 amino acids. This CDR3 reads CASSEVSAYSNQPQHF. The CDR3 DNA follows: TGTGCCAGCAGTGAAGTCTCCGCCTATAGCAATCAGCCCCAGCATTTT.

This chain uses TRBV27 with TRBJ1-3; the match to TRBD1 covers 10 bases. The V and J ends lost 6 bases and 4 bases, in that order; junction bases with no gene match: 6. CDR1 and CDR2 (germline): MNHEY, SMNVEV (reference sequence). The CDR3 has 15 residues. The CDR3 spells CASSIDRGLGNTIYF. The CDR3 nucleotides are TGTGCCAGCAGCATCGACAGGGGGCTCGGAAACACCATATATTTT.

The CDR3 protein is CASSPPGGPDADTQYF. For the CDR3, the DNA is TGTGCCAGCTCACCACCAGGAGGGCCCGATGCAGATACGCAGTATTTT. The V call is TRBV18, the J call TRBJ2-3; maybe TRBD2 (6 bases). V lost 0 bases to trimming and J lost 4 bases, with 14 bases between them. This CDR3 contains 16 residues. Germline V gives CDR1 KGHSH, CDR2 LQKENI.

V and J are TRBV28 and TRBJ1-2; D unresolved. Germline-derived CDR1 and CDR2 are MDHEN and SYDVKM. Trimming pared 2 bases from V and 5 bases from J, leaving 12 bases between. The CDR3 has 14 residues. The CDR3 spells CASSLVSGSYGYTF. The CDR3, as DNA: TGTGCCAGCAGTTTAGTTTCGGGGTCTTATGGCTACACCTTC.

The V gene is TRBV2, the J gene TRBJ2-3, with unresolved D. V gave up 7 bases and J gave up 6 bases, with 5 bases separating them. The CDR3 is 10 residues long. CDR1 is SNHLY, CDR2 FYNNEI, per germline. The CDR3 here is CASIRDTQYF. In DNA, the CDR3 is TGTGCCAGCATACGGGATACGCAGTATTTT.

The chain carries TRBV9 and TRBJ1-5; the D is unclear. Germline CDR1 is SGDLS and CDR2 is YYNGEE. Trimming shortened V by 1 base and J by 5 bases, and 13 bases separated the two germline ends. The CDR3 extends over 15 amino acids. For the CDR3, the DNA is TGTGCCAGCAGCGTATCGGACGGGAGAGATCAGCCCCAGCATTTT. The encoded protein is CASSVSDGRDQPQHF.

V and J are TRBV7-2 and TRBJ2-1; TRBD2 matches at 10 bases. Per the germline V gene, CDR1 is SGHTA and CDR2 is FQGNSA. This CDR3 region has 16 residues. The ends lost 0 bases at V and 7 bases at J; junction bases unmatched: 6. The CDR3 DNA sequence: TGTGCCAGCAGCTTAGCGCCAACTAGCGGGAAGAATGAGCAGTTCTTC. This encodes CASSLAPTSGKNEQFF.

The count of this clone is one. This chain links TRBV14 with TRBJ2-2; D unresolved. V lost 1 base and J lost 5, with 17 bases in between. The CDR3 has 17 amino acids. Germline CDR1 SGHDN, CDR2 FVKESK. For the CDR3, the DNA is TGTGCCAGCAGCCAAGGGCAGTCCCCTCCTTTTACCGGGGAGCTGTTTTTT. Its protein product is CASSQGQSPPFTGELFF.

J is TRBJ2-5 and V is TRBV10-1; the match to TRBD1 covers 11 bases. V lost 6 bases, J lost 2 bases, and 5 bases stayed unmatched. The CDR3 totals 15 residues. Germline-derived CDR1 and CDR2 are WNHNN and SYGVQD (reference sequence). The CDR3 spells CASSPGDRGQETQYF. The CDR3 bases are TGCGCCAGCAGCCCCGGGGACAGGGGGCAAGAGACCCAGTACTTC.

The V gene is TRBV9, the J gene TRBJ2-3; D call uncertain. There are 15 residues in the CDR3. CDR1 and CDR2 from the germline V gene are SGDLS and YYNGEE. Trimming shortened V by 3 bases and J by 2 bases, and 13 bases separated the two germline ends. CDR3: CASSADTEPTDTQYF. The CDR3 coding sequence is TGTGCCAGCAGCGCCGATACAGAACCCACAGATACGCAGTATTTT. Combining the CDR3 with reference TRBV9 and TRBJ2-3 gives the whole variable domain DSGVTQTPKHLITATGQRVTLRCSPRSGDLSVYWYQQSLDQGLQFLIQYYNGEERAKGNILERFSAQQFPDLHSELNLSSLELGDSALYFCASSADTEPTDTQYFGPGTRLTVL.

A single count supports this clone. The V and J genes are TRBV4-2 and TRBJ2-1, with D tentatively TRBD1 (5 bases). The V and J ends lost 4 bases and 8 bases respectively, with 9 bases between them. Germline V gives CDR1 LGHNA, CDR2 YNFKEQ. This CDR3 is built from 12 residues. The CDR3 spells CASSPGADEQFF. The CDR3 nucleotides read TGTGCCAGCAGCCCTGGGGCTGATGAGCAGTTCTTC.

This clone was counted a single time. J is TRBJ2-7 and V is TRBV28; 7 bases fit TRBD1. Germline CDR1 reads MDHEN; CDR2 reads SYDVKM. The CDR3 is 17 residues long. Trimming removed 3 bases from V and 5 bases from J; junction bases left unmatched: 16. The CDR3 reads CASSFSKGGPYLDEQYF. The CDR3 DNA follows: TGTGCCAGCAGTTTCTCTAAAGGGGGCCCCTACCTCGACGAGCAGTACTTC.

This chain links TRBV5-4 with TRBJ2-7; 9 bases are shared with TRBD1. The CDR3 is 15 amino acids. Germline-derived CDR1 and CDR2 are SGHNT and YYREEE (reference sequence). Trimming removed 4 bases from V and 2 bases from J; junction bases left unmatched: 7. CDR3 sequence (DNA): TGTGCCAGCAGCCGACCGGGACAGGGAACCTACGAGCAGTACTTC. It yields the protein CASSRPGQGTYEQYF. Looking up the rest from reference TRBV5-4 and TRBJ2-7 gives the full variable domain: ETGVTQSPTHLIKTRGQQVTLRCSSQSGHNTVSWYQQALGQGPQFIFQYYREEENGRGNFPPRFSGLQFPNYSSELNVNALELDDSALYLCASSRPGQGTYEQYFGPGTRLTVT.

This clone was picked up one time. CDR3 loop: CASGGVRETQYF. DNA for the CDR3: TGTGCCTCAGGGGGGGTAAGGGAGACCCAGTACTTC. The rearrangement joins TRBV30 to TRBJ2-5; either TRBD1 or TRBD2 may supply D (7 bases each). This CDR3 has 12 residues. Trimming took 7 bases from V and 5 from J, leaving 14 bases between them. The germline V gene has CDR1 GTSNPN and CDR2 SVGIG (reference sequence).

The CDR3 DNA sequence: TGTGCCAGCAGCGTTGGGGTGCCCGGGGAGCTGTTTTTT. Translating gives CASSVGVPGELFF. This rearrangement joins TRBV9 to TRBJ2-2, with unresolved D. The V and J ends lost 2 bases and 6 bases respectively, with 8 bases between them. The CDR3 runs to 13 residues. The germline CDR1 and CDR2 sequences are SGDLS and YYNGEE.

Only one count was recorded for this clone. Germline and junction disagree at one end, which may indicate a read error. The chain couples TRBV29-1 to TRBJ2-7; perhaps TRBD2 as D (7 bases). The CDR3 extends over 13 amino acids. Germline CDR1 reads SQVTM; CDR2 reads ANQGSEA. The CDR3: CSVGRGASYEQYF. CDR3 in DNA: TGCAGTGTTGGCCGGGGGGCGTCCTACGAGCAGTACTTC.

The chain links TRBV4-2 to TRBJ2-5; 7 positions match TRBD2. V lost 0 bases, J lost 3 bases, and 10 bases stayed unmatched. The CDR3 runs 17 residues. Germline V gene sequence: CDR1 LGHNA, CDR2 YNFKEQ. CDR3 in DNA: TGTGCCAGCAGCCAAGAGTTCGGGGGGTCTGGAAAAGAGACCCAGTACTTC. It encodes CASSQEFGGSGKETQYF.

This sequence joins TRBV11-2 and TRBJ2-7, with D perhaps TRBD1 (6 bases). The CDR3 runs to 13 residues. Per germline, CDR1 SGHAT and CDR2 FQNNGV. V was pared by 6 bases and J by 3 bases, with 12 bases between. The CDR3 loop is CASRSGQSYEQYF. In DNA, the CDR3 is TGTGCCAGCAGATCCGGACAGAGCTACGAGCAGTACTTC.

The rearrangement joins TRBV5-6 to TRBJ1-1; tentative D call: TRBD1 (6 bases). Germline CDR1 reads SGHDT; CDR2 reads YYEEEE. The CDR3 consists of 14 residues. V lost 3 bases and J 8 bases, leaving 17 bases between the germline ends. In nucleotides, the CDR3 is TGTGCCAGCAGCTCTTGGGGGAGGGGGAGAGAAGCTTTCTTT. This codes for CASSSWGRGREAFF.